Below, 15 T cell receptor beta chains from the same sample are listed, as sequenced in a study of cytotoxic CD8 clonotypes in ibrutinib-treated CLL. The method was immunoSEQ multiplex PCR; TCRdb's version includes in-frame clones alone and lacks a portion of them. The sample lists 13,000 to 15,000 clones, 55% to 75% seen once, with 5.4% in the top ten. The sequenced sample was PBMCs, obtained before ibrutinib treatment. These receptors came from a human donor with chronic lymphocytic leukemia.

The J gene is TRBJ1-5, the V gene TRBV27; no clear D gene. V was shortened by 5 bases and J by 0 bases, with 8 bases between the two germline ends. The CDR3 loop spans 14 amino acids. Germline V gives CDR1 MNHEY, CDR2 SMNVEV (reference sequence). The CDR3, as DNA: TGTGCCAGCAGTCCCGGCTATAGCAATCAGCCCCAGCATTTT. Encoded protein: CASSPGYSNQPQHF.

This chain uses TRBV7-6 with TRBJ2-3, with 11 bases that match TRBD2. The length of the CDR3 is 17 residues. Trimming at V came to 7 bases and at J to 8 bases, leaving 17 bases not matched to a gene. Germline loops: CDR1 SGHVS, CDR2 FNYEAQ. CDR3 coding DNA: TGTGCCAGCACCCACCTAGCGGGGGGACCCATGCCCAGTACGCAGTATTTT. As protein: CASTHLAGGPMPSTQYF.

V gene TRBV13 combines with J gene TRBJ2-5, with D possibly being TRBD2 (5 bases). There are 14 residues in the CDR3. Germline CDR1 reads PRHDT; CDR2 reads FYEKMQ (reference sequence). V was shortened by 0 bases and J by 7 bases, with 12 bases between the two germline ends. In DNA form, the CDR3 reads TGTGCCAGCAGCTTAGGGCGACCCGAGGGGACCCAGTACTTC. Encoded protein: CASSLGRPEGTQYF.

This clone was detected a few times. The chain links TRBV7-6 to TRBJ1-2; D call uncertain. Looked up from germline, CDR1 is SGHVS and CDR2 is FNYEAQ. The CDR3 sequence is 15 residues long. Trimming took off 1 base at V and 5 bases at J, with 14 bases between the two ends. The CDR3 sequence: CASSLGEPGSYGYTF. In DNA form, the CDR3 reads TGTGCCAGCAGCTTAGGGGAACCGGGGTCTTATGGCTACACCTTC.

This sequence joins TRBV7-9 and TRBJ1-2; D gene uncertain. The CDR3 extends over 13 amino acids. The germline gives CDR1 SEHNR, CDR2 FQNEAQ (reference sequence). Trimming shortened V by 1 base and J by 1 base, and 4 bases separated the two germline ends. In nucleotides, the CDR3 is TGTGCCAGCAGCTTAGGGGATAACTATGGCTACACCTTC. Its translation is CASSLGDNYGYTF.

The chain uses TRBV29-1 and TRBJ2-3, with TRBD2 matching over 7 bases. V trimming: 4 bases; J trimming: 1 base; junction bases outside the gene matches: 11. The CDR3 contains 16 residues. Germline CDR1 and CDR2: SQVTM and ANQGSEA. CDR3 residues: CSVALARSSGTDTQYF. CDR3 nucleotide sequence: TGCAGCGTTGCACTAGCGAGATCCTCGGGCACAGATACGCAGTATTTT.

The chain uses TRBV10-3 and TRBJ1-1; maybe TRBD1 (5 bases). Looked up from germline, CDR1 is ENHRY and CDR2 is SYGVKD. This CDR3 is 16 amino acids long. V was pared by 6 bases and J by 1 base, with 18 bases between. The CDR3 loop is CAIRLNSGKTNTEAFF. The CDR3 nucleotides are TGTGCCATCAGACTCAACTCAGGGAAGACGAACACTGAAGCTTTCTTT.

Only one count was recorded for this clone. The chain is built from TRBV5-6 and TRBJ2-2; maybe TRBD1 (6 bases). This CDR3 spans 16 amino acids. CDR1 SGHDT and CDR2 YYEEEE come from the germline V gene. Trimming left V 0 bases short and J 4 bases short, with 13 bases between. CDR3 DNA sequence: TGTGCCAGCAGCTTGGTAGACAGGAGATTCACCGGGGAGCTGTTTTTT. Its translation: CASSLVDRRFTGELFF.

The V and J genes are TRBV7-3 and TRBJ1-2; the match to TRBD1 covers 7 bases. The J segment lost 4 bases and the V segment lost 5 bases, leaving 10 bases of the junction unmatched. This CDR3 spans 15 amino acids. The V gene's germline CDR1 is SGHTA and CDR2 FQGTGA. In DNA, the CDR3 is TGTGCCAGCAGCCCAGGGTTGGGACAGTCCTATGGCTACACCTTC. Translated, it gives CASSPGLGQSYGYTF.

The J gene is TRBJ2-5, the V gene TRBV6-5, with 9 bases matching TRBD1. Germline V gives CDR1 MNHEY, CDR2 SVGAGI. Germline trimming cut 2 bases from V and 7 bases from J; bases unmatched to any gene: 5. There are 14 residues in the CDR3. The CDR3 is CASSYGGQGGTQYF. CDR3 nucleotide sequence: TGTGCCAGCAGTTACGGGGGACAGGGTGGGACCCAGTACTTC.

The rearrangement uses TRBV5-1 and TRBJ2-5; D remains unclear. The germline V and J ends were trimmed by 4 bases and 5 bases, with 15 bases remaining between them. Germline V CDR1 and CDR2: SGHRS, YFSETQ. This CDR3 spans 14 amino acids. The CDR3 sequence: CASSPRLPQETQYF. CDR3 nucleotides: TGCGCCAGCAGCCCGAGGTTGCCCCAGGAGACCCAGTACTTC.

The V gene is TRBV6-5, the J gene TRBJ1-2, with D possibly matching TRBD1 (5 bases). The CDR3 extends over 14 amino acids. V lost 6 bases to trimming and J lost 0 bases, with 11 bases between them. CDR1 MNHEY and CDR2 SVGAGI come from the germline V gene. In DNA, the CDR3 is TGTGCCAGCAGCCTAGACAGCGCTAACTATGGCTACACCTTC. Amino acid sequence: CASSLDSANYGYTF.

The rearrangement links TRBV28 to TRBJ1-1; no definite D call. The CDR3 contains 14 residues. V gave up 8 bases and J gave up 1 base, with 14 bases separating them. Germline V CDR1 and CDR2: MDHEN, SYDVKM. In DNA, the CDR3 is TGTGCCAGCCGATCAACCTTGGGGAACACTGAAGCTTTCTTT. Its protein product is CASRSTLGNTEAFF.

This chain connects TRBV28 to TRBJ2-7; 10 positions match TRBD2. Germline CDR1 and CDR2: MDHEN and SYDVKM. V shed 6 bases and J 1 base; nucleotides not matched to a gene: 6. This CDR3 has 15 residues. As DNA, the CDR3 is TGTGCCAGCAGCGTGACTAGCGGGCGGTCCTACGAGCAGTACTTC. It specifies CASSVTSGRSYEQYF.

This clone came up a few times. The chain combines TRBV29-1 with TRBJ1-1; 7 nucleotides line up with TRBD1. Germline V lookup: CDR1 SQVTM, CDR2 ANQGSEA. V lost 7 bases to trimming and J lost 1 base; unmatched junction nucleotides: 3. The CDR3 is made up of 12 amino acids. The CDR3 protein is CSGQGPNTEAFF. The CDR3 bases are TGCAGCGGACAGGGCCCGAACACTGAAGCTTTCTTT.